These 25 T cell receptor beta chains share one sample of origin, sequenced in a study of T cells after yellow fever vaccination. One entry per CDR3 protein results from TCRdb running MiXCR on the 5' RACE reads. The sample includes 250,000 or so distinct CDR3 sequences, around 3.5% of them seen just once. The specimen was PBMCs, collected 15 days after the yellow fever booster vaccination. Receptors originate from a man aged 18 to 30 who received the YFV17D yellow fever vaccine.

This clonotype was seen many times. CDR3 residues: CASSQDIGKNYGYTF. DNA for the CDR3: TGCGCCAGCAGCCAAGATATAGGGAAGAACTATGGCTACACCTTC. The chain uses TRBV4-1 and TRBJ1-2, with no clear D. This CDR3 comprises 15 residues. Trimming removed 0 bases at V and 2 bases at J, with 10 bases between. The germline gives CDR1 MGHRA, CDR2 YSYEKL.

This clonotype has at least ten counts. The genes are TRBV6-5 and TRBJ2-3; 10 bases map to TRBD2. The CDR3 has 14 residues. The germline V gene encodes CDR1 MNHEY and CDR2 SVGAGI. V lost 4 bases to trimming and J lost 4 bases; unmatched junction nucleotides: 2. The CDR3, as DNA: TGTGCCAGCAGTTCCGGACTAGCGGCAGATACGCAGTATTTT. This codes for CASSSGLAADTQYF.

This clonotype showed up many times. This rearrangement joins TRBV18 to TRBJ2-1; TRBD2 matches 9 bases. Per germline, CDR1 KGHSH and CDR2 LQKENI. V shed 0 bases and J 2 bases; nucleotides not matched to a gene: 2. This CDR3 has 16 residues. The DNA of the CDR3 is TGTGCCAGCTCACCACCGGGACTAGCTACCTACAATGAGCAGTTCTTC. Translated, it gives CASSPPGLATYNEQFF.

J is TRBJ2-5 and V is TRBV9, with D possibly TRBD2 on 6 matching bases. The V gene's germline CDR1 is SGDLS and CDR2 YYNGEE. V lost 4 bases to trimming and J lost 2 bases, with 15 bases between them. The CDR3 extends over 15 amino acids. The CDR3 bases are TGTGCCAGCAGCCCGGACGGGCGGGGTCAAGAGACCCAGTACTTC. This translates into CASSPDGRGQETQYF.

This clonotype appeared a few times. CDR3 protein: CASSLAWTDTQYF. Written as DNA, the CDR3 is TGTGCCAGCAGCTTAGCGTGGACAGATACGCAGTATTTT. V usage is TRBV7-2 and J usage is TRBJ2-3; D gene ambiguous. The germline gives CDR1 SGHTA, CDR2 FQGNSA. The CDR3 covers 13 residues. The V and J ends lost 0 bases and 3 bases respectively, with 4 bases between them.

This clonotype appeared many times. This chain connects TRBV7-9 to TRBJ2-1; D gene uncertain. This CDR3 has 17 residues. Germline-derived CDR1 and CDR2 are SEHNR and FQNEAQ (reference sequence). The germline V and J ends were trimmed by 0 bases and 4 bases, with 16 bases remaining between them. CDR3: CASSLALGKSGYNEQFF. Written as DNA, the CDR3 is TGTGCCAGCAGCTTAGCATTAGGAAAGTCGGGTTACAATGAGCAGTTCTTC.

Note on this clonotype: This may come from a read error, since a much larger clone is one base off. Without the conserved terminal phenylalanine or tryptophan, this CDR3 likely stems from a read error. The chain combines TRBV13 with TRBJ2-7; weak D call: TRBD1 (6 bases). V was pared by 0 bases and J by 3 bases, with 15 bases between. CDR1 and CDR2 (germline): PRHDT, FYEKMQ (reference sequence). There are 16 residues in the CDR3. The chain's CDR3 is CASSLGRGGRYYEQYS. CDR3 nucleotides: TGTGCCAGCAGCTTAGGCCGTGGGGGCCGCTACTACGAGCAGTACTCC.

This clonotype came up many times. The CDR3 spells CSAREAGTAYSPLHF. The DNA of the CDR3 is TGCAGTGCTAGAGAAGCTGGGACAGCTTATTCACCCCTCCACTTT. V is TRBV20-1 and J is TRBJ1-6, with 7 positions matching TRBD1. The junction had 7 bases not matched to a gene; V was cut back by 0 bases and J by 8 bases. CDR1 is DFQATT and CDR2 is SNEGSKA in the germline V gene (reference sequence). The CDR3 contains 15 residues.

This clonotype was seen repeatedly, ten times or more. The chain is built from TRBV7-9 and TRBJ2-2; D might be TRBD1 (5 bases). CDR1 and CDR2 (germline): SEHNR, FQNEAQ (reference sequence). V lost 1 base, J lost 1 base, and 10 bases lay in between. The CDR3 has 16 residues. CDR3 DNA sequence: TGTGCCAGCAGCTTAGTTCGGACATTGAACACCGGGGAGCTGTTTTTT. It translates to CASSLVRTLNTGELFF.

This clonotype was observed at least ten times. V and J are TRBV4-3 and TRBJ2-7, with D maybe TRBD2 (5 bases). This CDR3 contains 13 residues. Between the trimmed V and J ends, which lost 1 base and 5 bases, there was a span of 9 bases. CDR1 LGHNA and CDR2 YSLEER come from the germline V gene. The CDR3 spells CASSQGEGHEQYF. DNA of the CDR3: TGCGCCAGCAGCCAAGGTGAGGGCCACGAGCAGTACTTC.

This clonotype was seen ten or more times. CDR3: CASSYAQGKEAFF. CDR3 in DNA: TGTGCCAGCAGTTACGCACAAGGGAAAGAAGCTTTCTTT. This chain uses TRBV6-6 with TRBJ1-1; D is ambiguous. This CDR3 region has 13 residues. Germline V gene sequence: CDR1 MNHNY, CDR2 SVGAGI (reference sequence). V shed 2 bases and J shed 8 bases, with 12 bases lying between them.

There are many counts of this clonotype. The chain carries TRBV6-6 and TRBJ2-7; D is uncertain. CDR1 MNHNY and CDR2 SVGAGI come from the germline V gene (reference sequence). This CDR3 has 14 residues. V shed 6 bases and J shed 5 bases, with 17 bases lying between them. Here the CDR3 reads CASRKTPSPDEQYF. The CDR3 DNA follows: TGTGCCAGCAGAAAGACACCCTCACCCGACGAGCAGTACTTC.

This clonotype was counted ten times or more. This chain joins TRBV7-2 and TRBJ2-3; 8 bases fit TRBD2. CDR3 length equals 14 residues. Looked up from germline, CDR1 is SGHTA and CDR2 is FQGNSA. V dropped 7 bases and J dropped 5; count of bases not matched to a gene: 8. The CDR3 DNA sequence: TGTGCCAGCAACGAGCGGGGGCTTTTAGATACGCAGTATTTT. Amino acids: CASNERGLLDTQYF.

This clonotype was counted at least ten times. The V call is TRBV4-3, the J call TRBJ1-6, with D hard to call. The V end was cut by 3 bases, the J end by 6 bases, with 12 bases between. This CDR3 comprises 15 residues. CDR1 LGHNA and CDR2 YSLEER come from the germline V gene. The CDR3 bases are TGCGCCAGCAGCCATCTCGGCAGGCCTAATTCACCCCTCCACTTT. It encodes CASSHLGRPNSPLHF.

This clonotype has a count of ten or more. V is TRBV5-4 and J is TRBJ1-4; D gene ambiguous. V shed 0 bases and J shed 4 bases, with 7 bases lying between them. The CDR3 length is 14 residues. The V gene's germline CDR1 is SGHNT and CDR2 YYREEE (reference sequence). This CDR3 reads CASSLDSFNEKLFF. The CDR3 DNA is TGTGCCAGCAGCTTGGACAGCTTTAATGAAAAACTGTTTTTT.

This clonotype has a count of ten or more. V usage is TRBV21-1 and J usage is TRBJ2-1; the DNA was not used to check the table's D call, TRBD2. TRBV21-1 is listed as a pseudogene. The CDR3 is 13 amino acids. The CDR3 DNA reads as TGTGACGCGCGAGGGGCAACCTACAATGAGCAGTTCTTC. Its translation: CDARGATYNEQFF.

This clonotype was seen ten or more times. V gene TRBV18 combines with J gene TRBJ1-3; no firm D call. The V and J ends lost 2 bases and 2 bases respectively, with 10 bases between them. The CDR3 is 15 residues long. Germline CDR1 is KGHSH and CDR2 is LQKENI. The CDR3 DNA reads as TGTGCCAGCTCACCAGCCCGATCGGCTGGAAACACCATATATTTT. Its translation: CASSPARSAGNTIYF.

This clonotype was recorded many times. This chain links TRBV7-9 with TRBJ1-3; a possible D gene is TRBD1 (6 bases). This CDR3 has 17 amino acids. Trimming took 5 bases from V and 2 from J, leaving 19 bases between them. Germline lookup yields CDR1 SEHNR and CDR2 FQNEAQ (reference sequence). DNA of the CDR3: TGTGCCAGCAGCCCACCGGAGGGGGGGCGGACTGGAAACACCATATATTTT. It encodes CASSPPEGGRTGNTIYF.

In this sample, this clonotype turned up many times. V is TRBV11-1 and J is TRBJ2-1; tentative D call: TRBD2 (6 bases). The CDR3 sequence is 17 residues long. Germline CDR1 is SGHAT and CDR2 is FQDESV (reference sequence). V was pared by 1 base and J by 1 base, with 14 bases between. This CDR3 is CASSLDSTSRSYNEQFF. The CDR3, as DNA: TGTGCCAGCAGCTTAGATAGTACTAGCCGATCCTACAATGAGCAGTTCTTC.

This clonotype appeared many times. The V gene is TRBV7-9, the J gene TRBJ1-1, with D perhaps TRBD1 (5 bases). V dropped 5 bases and J dropped 0 bases, with 13 bases sitting between them. There are 15 residues in the CDR3. CDR1 and CDR2 (germline): SEHNR, FQNEAQ (reference sequence). The CDR3 spells CASSPPGTVNTEAFF. CDR3 coding DNA: TGTGCCAGCAGCCCCCCCGGGACGGTGAACACTGAAGCTTTCTTT.

This clonotype was counted many times. The chain joins TRBV6-6 to TRBJ2-7; TRBD2 might be the D (5 bases). The germline V gene encodes CDR1 MNHNY and CDR2 SVGAGI (reference sequence). V was cut by 0 bases and J by 4 bases, with 13 bases left in between. The CDR3 is made up of 15 amino acids. The DNA of the CDR3 is TGTGCCAGCAGTTACTCGGTCGGGGTGCCTTACGAGCAGTACTTC. It encodes CASSYSVGVPYEQYF.

With regard to this clonotype: A much larger clone sits a single nucleotide away, making a read error possible. This chain uses TRBV28 with TRBJ1-1; unclear D gene. Germline-derived CDR1 and CDR2 are MDHEN and SYDVKM. The ends were cut back, 1 base at V and 11 bases at J, with 11 bases in the middle. This CDR3 spans 12 amino acids. The CDR3 here is CASSLSGVRAFF. CDR3 sequence (DNA): TGTGCCAGCAGTTTATCCGGCGTGAGGGCTTTCTTT.

Ten or more counts support this clonotype. V and J are TRBV30 and TRBJ2-2; 10 nucleotides match TRBD1. This CDR3 contains 14 residues. Looked up from germline, CDR1 is GTSNPN and CDR2 is SVGIG (reference sequence). The J segment lost 7 bases and the V segment lost 2 bases, leaving 4 bases of the junction unmatched. DNA of the CDR3: TGTGCCTGGAGTCCGGGACAGGGGAACGGGGAGCTGTTTTTT. Protein sequence: CAWSPGQGNGELFF.

This clonotype appeared many times. The rearrangement uses TRBV28 and TRBJ2-2, with D possibly TRBD1 on 6 matching bases. CDR3 size: 11 residues. Trimming left V 6 bases short and J 7 bases short, with 6 bases between. The germline V gene has CDR1 MDHEN and CDR2 SYDVKM. CDR3 DNA: TGTGCCAGCAGGGACAGCGGGGAGCTGTTTTTT. Protein product: CASRDSGELFF.

This clonotype was seen many times. V gene TRBV4-3 combines with J gene TRBJ1-4, with 7 positions matching TRBD1. The V segment lost 0 bases and the J segment 8 bases; nucleotides outside the gene matches: 9. Germline CDR1 and CDR2: LGHNA and YSLEER. CDR3 length: 16 residues. CDR3 residues: CASSQDLGRGREKLFF. The DNA for the CDR3 is TGCGCCAGCAGCCAAGATTTGGGGAGGGGGCGAGAAAAACTGTTTTTT.